The 6 T cell receptor beta chains below all came from one sample that was sequenced in a study of OX40 agonist ivuxolimab in advanced cancers. Measured with immunoSEQ multiplex PCR; TCRdb has only the in-frame clones, and not every one. The sample carries about 60,000 clones, about 91% recorded once. Sequencing was performed on CD4+ or CD8+ T cells sorted from blood, taken in a trial of the OX40 agonist ivuxolimab. All receptors come from an adult with an advanced solid tumor such as melanoma, head and neck, liver or kidney cancer.

The J gene is TRBJ2-4, the V gene TRBV2; D is possibly TRBD1 or TRBD2 (5 bases each). The ends were cut back, 6 bases at V and 7 bases at J, with 19 bases in the middle. CDR3 length equals 15 residues. Germline V gene lookup returns CDR1 SNHLY and CDR2 FYNNEI. CDR3 DNA: TGTGCCAGCAGCGGGGCTGGTCCGATTGGGAACATTCAGTACTTC. Protein sequence: CASSGAGPIGNIQYF.

The chain recombines TRBV28 with TRBJ2-7; maybe TRBD1 (6 bases). Trimming left V 5 bases short and J 6 bases short, with 17 bases between. The CDR3 totals 14 residues. Germline V gives CDR1 MDHEN, CDR2 SYDVKM. The CDR3 DNA follows: TGTGCCAGCAGTACCCCGGCCCGGGACATCGAGCAGTACTTC. This encodes CASSTPARDIEQYF.

The V call is TRBV11-3, the J call TRBJ2-2; D is uncertain. This CDR3 comprises 18 residues. Per the germline V gene, CDR1 is SGHNT and CDR2 is YENEEA. Deletions cut 0 bases from V and 1 base from J, with 15 bases between. This chain's CDR3 is CASSLDSADTLNTGELFF. CDR3 DNA sequence: TGTGCCAGCAGCTTAGATTCGGCAGACACTCTGAACACCGGGGAGCTGTTTTTT.

V is TRBV6-5 and J is TRBJ2-1; 7 bases agree with TRBD2. This CDR3 comprises 15 residues. Germline lookup yields CDR1 MNHEY and CDR2 SVGAGI. V trimming: 6 bases; J trimming: 6 bases; junction bases outside the gene matches: 11. CDR3 bases: TGTGCCAGCAGAAATCTAGCGGTGGCGGGCAATGAGCAGTTCTTC. Translated: CASRNLAVAGNEQFF.

J is TRBJ2-5 and V is TRBV11-2; D unclear. Germline V CDR1 and CDR2: SGHAT, FQNNGV. V lost 5 bases and J 4 bases, leaving 8 bases between the germline ends. CDR3 length: 12 residues. The CDR3 region is CASSAYRETQYF. For the CDR3, the DNA is TGTGCCAGCAGCGCCTATAGAGAGACCCAGTACTTC.

J is TRBJ2-1 and V is TRBV29-1, with TRBD2 identical over 7 bases. The CDR3 consists of 12 residues. The germline V gene has CDR1 SQVTM and CDR2 ANQGSEA. J lost 9 bases, V lost 5 bases, and 7 bases had no gene match. CDR3 sequence (DNA): TGCAGCGTTCAGTGGGAGCGGGGTGAGCAGTTCTTC. Its translation: CSVQWERGEQFF.